Below, 20 T cell receptor beta chains from the same sample are listed, as sequenced in a study of OX40 agonist ivuxolimab in advanced cancers. Produced via immunoSEQ multiplex PCR; TCRdb's table is partial and in-frame only. The repertoire holds about 48,000 clones, roughly three quarters seen once, with around 7.9% in the top ten. The specimen was CD4+ or CD8+ T cells sorted from blood, collected in a trial of the OX40 agonist ivuxolimab. The origin of the receptors is an adult with an advanced solid tumor such as melanoma, head and neck, liver or kidney cancer.

The genes are TRBV6-5 and TRBJ2-7; D is uncertain. Germline V gives CDR1 MNHEY, CDR2 SVGAGI. The V gene lost 6 bases and the J gene lost 0 bases, with 15 bases spanning the gap. There are 15 residues in the CDR3. CDR3 nucleotide sequence: TGTGCCAGCAGATATAGTCCAGACTTCTCCTACGAGCAGTACTTC. Translation gives CASRYSPDFSYEQYF.

This chain joins TRBV4-3 and TRBJ2-1; TRBD2 might be the D (5 bases). The CDR3 is 18 amino acids. CDR1 LGHNA and CDR2 YSLEER come from the germline V gene. Deletions cut 3 bases from V and 0 bases from J, with 18 bases between. The CDR3: CASSHLSSLQSSYNEQFF. The CDR3 DNA reads TGCGCCAGCAGCCATCTCTCTAGCTTACAGAGCTCCTACAATGAGCAGTTCTTC.

The rearrangement joins TRBV19 to TRBJ1-2; no clear D gene. CDR3 length: 14 residues. Trimming shortened V by 5 bases and J by 4 bases, and 14 bases separated the two germline ends. Per germline, CDR1 LNHDA and CDR2 SQIVND (reference sequence). CDR3 sequence reads: CASSPADIPYGYTF. DNA of the CDR3: TGTGCCAGTAGTCCCGCCGACATTCCCTATGGCTACACCTTC.

V usage is TRBV19 and J usage is TRBJ2-1; D call uncertain. Germline V lookup: CDR1 LNHDA, CDR2 SQIVND (reference sequence). Trimming removed 1 base at V and 7 bases at J, with 5 bases between. The CDR3 extends over 12 amino acids. CDR3: CASSIVVNEQFF. Here the CDR3 DNA reads TGTGCCAGTAGTATAGTCGTGAATGAGCAGTTCTTC.

The V gene is TRBV7-4, the J gene TRBJ1-2, with TRBD1 identical over 9 bases. Germline V lookup: CDR1 SGHVT, CDR2 SQSDAQ. The CDR3 is 14 residues long. J lost 8 bases, V lost 1 base, and 5 bases had no gene match. CDR3 residues: CASSLEDRGNGYTF. In DNA form, the CDR3 reads TGTGCCAGCAGCTTAGAGGACAGGGGTAACGGCTACACCTTC.

The chain joins TRBV5-1 to TRBJ2-2; 8 bases match TRBD2. CDR3 length: 16 amino acids. The V gene's germline CDR1 is SGHRS and CDR2 YFSETQ. The J segment lost 4 bases and the V segment lost 2 bases, leaving 7 bases of the junction unmatched. The CDR3 spells CASSLWSGSGTGELFF. In DNA form, the CDR3 reads TGCGCCAGCAGCTTATGGAGCGGGAGTGGCACCGGGGAGCTGTTTTTT.

The CDR3 DNA is TGTGCCAGCAGCCATTCACTAGCGGGCCCCGGCGCTGGGGCCAACGTCCTGACTTTC. Residues: CASSHSLAGPGAGANVLTF. The gene calls are TRBV11-2 and TRBJ2-6; TRBD2 aligns across 9 bases. Germline assignment: CDR1 SGHAT and CDR2 FQNNGV. The CDR3 loop spans 19 amino acids. Trimming cost V 5 bases and J 2 bases; bases outside gene matches: 13.

The rearrangement links TRBV21-1 to TRBJ1-4. TRBV21-1 corresponds to a pseudogene. CDR3 length: 12 residues. CDR3 sequence reads: CASSPFQEKLFF. For the CDR3, the DNA is TGTGCCAGCAGCCCGTTCCAAGAAAAACTGTTTTTT.

This clone occurred once. The rearrangement uses TRBV5-1 and TRBJ2-1; possible D gene TRBD1, 6 bases. The CDR3 spans 14 residues. Germline V lookup: CDR1 SGHRS, CDR2 YFSETQ. Trimming pared 0 bases from V and 8 bases from J, leaving 12 bases between. The CDR3 DNA follows: TGCGCCAGCAGCTTGGCGCAACAGGGTGATGAGCAGTTCTTC. Protein product: CASSLAQQGDEQFF. The full variable domain, with the rest looked up from reference TRBV5-1 and TRBJ2-1, is KAGVTQTPRYLIKTRGQQVTLSCSPISGHRSVSWYQQTPGQGLQFLFEYFSETQRNKGNFPGRFSGRQFSNSRSEMNVSTLELGDSALYLCASSLAQQGDEQFFGPGTRLTVL.

The chain carries TRBV11-2 and TRBJ2-2; TRBD1 or TRBD2 may be the D gene (5 bases each). CDR1 is SGHAT and CDR2 is FQNNGV in the germline V gene. Trimming stripped 0 bases from V and 6 bases from J, with 20 bases between. The CDR3 spans 18 residues. The CDR3 reads CASSLELWGPFGPGELFF. Here the CDR3 DNA reads TGTGCCAGCAGCTTAGAACTATGGGGACCTTTTGGCCCCGGGGAGCTGTTTTTT.

This clone has just one count. The chain couples TRBV10-3 to TRBJ2-2; TRBD2 agrees at 9 bases. The CDR3 runs to 17 residues. Trimming took 2 bases from V and 3 from J; bases not matched to a gene: 7. Germline V gives CDR1 ENHRY, CDR2 SYGVKD. In DNA form, the CDR3 reads TGTGCCATCAGTGAGCGAGTAGCGGGAGTCGACACCGGGGAGCTGTTTTTT. Its translation: CAISERVAGVDTGELFF.

CDR3: CATSREGGSGNTIYF. The CDR3 DNA sequence: TGTGCCACCAGCAGAGAAGGCGGCTCTGGAAACACCATATATTTT. The chain links TRBV15 to TRBJ1-3; D gene uncertain. V gave up 0 bases and J gave up 0 bases, with 6 bases separating them. CDR3 size: 15 residues. Germline CDR1 is LNHNV and CDR2 is YYDKDF (reference sequence).

This chain uses TRBV7-7 with TRBJ2-1, with TRBD1 as a possible D gene (6 bases). Germline CDR1 reads SSHAT; CDR2 reads FNYEAQ (reference sequence). This CDR3 spans 15 amino acids. V lost 3 bases, J lost 2 bases, and 11 bases lay in between. CDR3 residues: CASSLGAATYNEQFF. The CDR3 region has the DNA TGTGCCAGCAGCTTGGGGGCAGCGACCTACAATGAGCAGTTCTTC.

Only one count was recorded for this clone. This chain joins TRBV5-1 and TRBJ1-4; D unresolved. Between the trimmed V and J ends, which lost 0 bases and 6 bases, there was a span of 9 bases. This CDR3 comprises 14 residues. Germline CDR1 SGHRS, CDR2 YFSETQ. The CDR3 DNA sequence: TGCGCCAGCAGCTTGGGGCAACGGGATGAAAAACTGTTTTTT. It codes for CASSLGQRDEKLFF.

V gene TRBV19 combines with J gene TRBJ2-1; D ambiguous. The CDR3 is 16 residues long. CDR1 is LNHDA and CDR2 is SQIVND in the germline V gene (reference sequence). Trimming shortened V by 3 bases and J by 1 base, and 13 bases separated the two germline ends. CDR3 residues: CASSIGVSASYNEQFF. The DNA for the CDR3 is TGTGCCAGTAGTATCGGTGTCAGCGCGTCCTACAATGAGCAGTTCTTC. The complete variable domain, with remaining parts taken from reference TRBV19 and TRBJ2-1, reads DGGITQSPKYLFRKEGQNVTLSCEQNLNHDAMYWYRQDPGQGLRLIYYSQIVNDFQKGDIAEGYSVSREKKESFPLTVTSAQKNPTAFYLCASSIGVSASYNEQFFGPGTRLTVL.

The chain recombines TRBV5-4 with TRBJ2-1, with 9 bases lining up with TRBD2. Trimming cost V 4 bases and J 4 bases; bases outside gene matches: 6. Germline assignment: CDR1 SGHNT and CDR2 YYREEE (reference sequence). There are 15 residues in the CDR3. CDR3 sequence (DNA): TGTGCCAGCAGCGGCCTAGCGGGGCCTTACAATGAGCAGTTCTTC. Translation: CASSGLAGPYNEQFF.

CDR3 loop: CASSQELAAYNEQFF. The CDR3 DNA follows: TGCGCCAGCAGCCAAGAACTAGCGGCGTACAATGAGCAGTTCTTC. The chain has TRBV4-3 and TRBJ2-1; 8 nucleotides line up with TRBD2. The CDR3 length is 15 residues. Germline V gene sequence: CDR1 LGHNA, CDR2 YSLEER. V was pared by 0 bases and J by 4 bases, with 2 bases of the junction left unmatched.

This chain uses TRBV11-3 with TRBJ1-2; D not certain. The CDR3 is 14 amino acids. The germline V and J ends were trimmed by 1 base and 4 bases, with 10 bases remaining between them. The germline gives CDR1 SGHNT, CDR2 YENEEA. The CDR3 nucleotides are TGTGCCAGCAGCTTAGCACAGTTCGGCTATGGCTACACCTTC. It is translated as CASSLAQFGYGYTF.

This clone was observed a few times. J is TRBJ2-7 and V is TRBV7-2, with D perhaps TRBD2 (5 bases). V was pared by 5 bases and J by 2 bases, with 19 bases between. The CDR3 has 16 amino acids. Germline values: CDR1 SGHTA, CDR2 FQGNSA. CDR3 sequence reads: CASSASALAVTYEQYF. CDR3 bases: TGTGCCAGCAGCGCATCAGCCCTAGCTGTGACCTACGAGCAGTACTTC.

V gene TRBV19 combines with J gene TRBJ2-2; D possibly corresponds to TRBD2 (5 bases). The CDR3 consists of 14 residues. CDR1 LNHDA and CDR2 SQIVND come from the germline V gene (reference sequence). V was pared by 3 bases and J by 0 bases, with 5 bases between. CDR3 in amino acids: CASSMRANTGELFF. CDR3 nucleotide sequence: TGTGCCAGTAGTATGAGGGCGAACACCGGGGAGCTGTTTTTT.